This T cell receptor beta chain was sequenced for a study of tumor-infiltrating lymphocytes in glioblastoma multiforme. Multiple V-beta primers and a C-beta primer amplified TCRB from RNA. TCRB cDNA was made from 0.4 to 0.6 ug total RNA. TCRdb re-called the multiplex PCR reads through MiXCR, storing one row per CDR3 protein. The table lists 20,000 or so distinct CDR3 sequences, 60% to 80% of them singletons. The CDR3 totals 14 residues. V was shortened by 7 bases and J by 5 bases, with 16 bases between the two germline ends. The V gene's germline CDR1 is SGHAT and CDR2 FQNNGV. The specimen was peripheral blood. The chain joins TRBV11-2 to TRBJ2-3, with D uncertain. This clonotype was sampled from a male donor with glioblastoma. In DNA form, the CDR3 reads TGTGCCAGCAACTTGGCACCCTGGGGAGATACGCAGTATTTT. Translating gives CASNLAPWGDTQYF.